This T cell receptor beta chain was identified during a study of blood T cell repertoires in COVID-19 (dated by TCRdb to the early 2020s). About the investigation overall: Samples covering the acute and convalescent phases of COVID-19 were provided by collaborators in the United States, Italy and Spain. The prospective study material was composed of cDNA or gDNA derived from T cells, B-cell-depleted T cells, or PBMCs. Deeply sampled blood TCRbeta repertoires from subjects exposed to, actively infected with, or recovered from COVID-19 were included in the dataset. The repertoires were released in a freely available public database meant as a resource for research on the immune response to SARS-CoV-2. The samples were drawn from the first 160 participants of the ongoing ImmuneRACE study and from 1,254 subjects provided by 6 global collaborators. The sample metadata nearly always contained a de-identified subject ID, COVID-19 status, age in years and sex. HLA class I and class II types, where available, came from metadata supplied by the sample provider rather than from assay-based typing. Study-wide findings and limitations: Clinical and demographic metadata were provided uncurated, with the amount varying by source and participant.

Collaborating institutions collected whole blood in K2EDTA tubes following their own protocols. For TCRbeta analysis, collaborators shipped samples in one of three forms: frozen whole blood, isolated PBMCs, or DNA extracted from either of those sample types. From its cysteine to its phenylalanine, the CDR3 spans 15 amino acids. The kept DNA is CDR3 alone, 45 bases in frame from the first base. The germline V gene gives CDR1 as LGHNA and CDR2 as YNFKEQ. V is pruned by 0 bases and J by 4 bases, leaving 2 bases of the junction without a gene match. With regard to this clone: Its specific antigen is unknown. No much larger clonotype is one base removed from it; base qualities were not supplied.

The immunoSEQ Assay, a bias-controlled multiplex PCR, was used to amplify TCRbeta CDR3 regions from genomic DNA. Per the original workflow: Within the assay, amplification of reference gene primers was used to estimate how many nucleated cells each sample contained. To quantify the absolute abundance of each unique TCRbeta CDR3 rearrangement, sequence reads were collapsed and filtered. For each sample, productive Simpson clonality was calculated as the square root of Simpson's diversity index over productive rearrangements. What TCRdb holds here is the immuneACCESS table cut down to in-frame rearrangements. Part of the clones is not present; checked against another copy, under half of the missing clones reflect an unresolved V gene, and the others are unexplained. V, J and clone size were drawn from that table, and D and trimming were deduced from the DNA. Recorded for this sample are 20,000 or so clones; 85% to 90% of them occurred a single time. About 17% of the sample rests with the top ten.

The V and J segments used are TRBV4-2 and TRBJ2-3; 9 bases in the middle match TRBD2. The sequencing sample was made of peripheral blood. The sequence was collected from a man between 65 and 85 years old with acute or convalescent COVID-19. The CDR3 here reads CASSQDGGRADTQYF. The sequenced DNA is TGTGCCAGCAGCCAAGATGGCGGGAGGGCAGATACGCAGTATTTT.